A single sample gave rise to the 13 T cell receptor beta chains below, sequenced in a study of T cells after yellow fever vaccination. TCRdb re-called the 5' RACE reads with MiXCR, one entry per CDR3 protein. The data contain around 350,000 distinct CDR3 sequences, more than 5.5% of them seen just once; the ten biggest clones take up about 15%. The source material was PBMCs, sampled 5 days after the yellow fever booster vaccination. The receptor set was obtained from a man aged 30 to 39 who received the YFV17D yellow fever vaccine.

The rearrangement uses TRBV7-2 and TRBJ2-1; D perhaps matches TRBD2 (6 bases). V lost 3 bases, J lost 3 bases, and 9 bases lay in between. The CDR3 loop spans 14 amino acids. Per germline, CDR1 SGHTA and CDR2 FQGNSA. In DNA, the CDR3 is TGTGCCAGCAGCTTTTCGCGGGACTACAATGAGCAGTTCTTC. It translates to CASSFSRDYNEQFF. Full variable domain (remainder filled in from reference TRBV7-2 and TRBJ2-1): GAGVSQSPSNKVTEKGKDVELRCDPISGHTALYWYRQSLGQGLEFLIYFQGNSAPDKSGLPSDRFSAERTGGSVSTLTIQRTQQEDSAVYLCASSFSRDYNEQFFGPGTRLTVL.

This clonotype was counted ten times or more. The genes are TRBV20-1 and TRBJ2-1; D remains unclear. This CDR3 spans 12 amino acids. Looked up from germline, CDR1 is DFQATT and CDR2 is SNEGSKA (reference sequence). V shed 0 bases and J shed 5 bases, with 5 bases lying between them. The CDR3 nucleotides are TGCAGTGCTAGAGATCGGAACAATGAGCAGTTCTTC. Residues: CSARDRNNEQFF.

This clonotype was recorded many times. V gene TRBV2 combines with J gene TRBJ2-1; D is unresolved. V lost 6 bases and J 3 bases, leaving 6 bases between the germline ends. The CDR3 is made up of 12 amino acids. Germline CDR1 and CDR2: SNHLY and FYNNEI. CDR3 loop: CASRDDYNEQFF. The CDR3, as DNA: TGTGCCAGCAGAGACGACTACAATGAGCAGTTCTTC.

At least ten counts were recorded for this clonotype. The CDR3 sequence is CSAAAPGTSVRVNEQYF. CDR3 nucleotide sequence: TGCAGTGCCGCCGCCCCCGGGACTAGCGTTCGTGTAAACGAGCAGTACTTC. V usage is TRBV20-1 and J usage is TRBJ2-7, with 10 bases fitting TRBD2. The CDR3 covers 17 residues. V shed 6 bases and J 5 bases; nucleotides not matched to a gene: 19. Germline CDR1 and CDR2: DFQATT and SNEGSKA (reference sequence).

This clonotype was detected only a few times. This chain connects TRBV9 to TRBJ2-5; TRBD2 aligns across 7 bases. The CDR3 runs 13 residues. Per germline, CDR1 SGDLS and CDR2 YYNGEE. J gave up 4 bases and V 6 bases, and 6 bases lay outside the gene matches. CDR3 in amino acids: CASNPSGGETQYF. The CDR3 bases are TGTGCCAGCAACCCGTCGGGGGGAGAGACCCAGTACTTC.

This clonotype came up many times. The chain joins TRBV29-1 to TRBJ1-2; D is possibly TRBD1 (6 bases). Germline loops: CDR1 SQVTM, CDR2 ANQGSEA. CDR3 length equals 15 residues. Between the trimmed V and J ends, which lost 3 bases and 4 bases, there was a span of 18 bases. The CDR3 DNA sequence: TGCAGCGTTGACGGCTTACAGGGAGGCGGCTATGGCTACACCTTC. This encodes CSVDGLQGGGYGYTF. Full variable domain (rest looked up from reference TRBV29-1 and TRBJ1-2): SAVISQKPSRDICQRGTSLTIQCQVDSQVTMMFWYRQQPGQSLTLIATANQGSEATYESGFVIDKFPISRPNLTFSTLTVSNMSPEDSSIYLCSVDGLQGGGYGYTFGSGTRLTVV.

For the CDR3, the DNA is TGTGCCAGCTCACCAAAAGCAGATACGCAGTATTTT. Its protein is CASSPKADTQYF. This chain connects TRBV18 to TRBJ2-3; D gene unclear. Trimming removed 2 bases at V and 4 bases at J, with 4 bases between. This CDR3 spans 12 amino acids. The germline CDR1 and CDR2 sequences are KGHSH and LQKENI.

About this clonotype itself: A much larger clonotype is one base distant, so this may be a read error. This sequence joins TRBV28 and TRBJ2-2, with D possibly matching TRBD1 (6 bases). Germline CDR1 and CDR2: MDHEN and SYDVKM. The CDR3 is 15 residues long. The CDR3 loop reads CGSRVDRANTGELFF. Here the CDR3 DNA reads TGTGGCAGCAGGGTGGACAGAGCGAACACCGGGGAGCTGTTTTTT.

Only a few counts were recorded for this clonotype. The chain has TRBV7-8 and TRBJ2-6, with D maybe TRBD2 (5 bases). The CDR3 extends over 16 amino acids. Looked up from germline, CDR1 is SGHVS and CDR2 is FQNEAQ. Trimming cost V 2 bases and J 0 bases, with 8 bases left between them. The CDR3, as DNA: TGTGCCAGCAGCTTACTCCGGGACTCTGGGGCCAACGTCCTGACTTTC. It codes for CASSLLRDSGANVLTF.

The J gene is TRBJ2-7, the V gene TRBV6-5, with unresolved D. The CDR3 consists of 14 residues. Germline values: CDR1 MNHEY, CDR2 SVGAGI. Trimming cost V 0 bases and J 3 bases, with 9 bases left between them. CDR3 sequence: CASSYSRLGYEQYF. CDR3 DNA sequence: TGTGCCAGCAGTTACTCGAGACTGGGCTACGAGCAGTACTTC.

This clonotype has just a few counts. This chain's CDR3 is CASSLSRQTKRGYTF. The CDR3 region has the DNA TGTGCCAGCAGTTTATCGAGACAGACTAAGCGTGGCTACACCTTC. J is TRBJ1-2 and V is TRBV27; possibly TRBD1 for D (5 bases). The CDR3 runs 15 residues. CDR1 and CDR2 from the germline V gene are MNHEY and SMNVEV (reference sequence). V gave up 0 bases and J gave up 7 bases, with 15 bases separating them.

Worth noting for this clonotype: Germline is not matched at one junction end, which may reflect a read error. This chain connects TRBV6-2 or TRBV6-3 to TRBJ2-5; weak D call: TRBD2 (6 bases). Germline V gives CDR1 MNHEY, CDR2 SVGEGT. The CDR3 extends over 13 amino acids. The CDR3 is CSSRGLSQETQYF. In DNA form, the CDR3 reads TGTTCCAGCCGGGGACTGAGCCAAGAGACCCAGTACTTC.

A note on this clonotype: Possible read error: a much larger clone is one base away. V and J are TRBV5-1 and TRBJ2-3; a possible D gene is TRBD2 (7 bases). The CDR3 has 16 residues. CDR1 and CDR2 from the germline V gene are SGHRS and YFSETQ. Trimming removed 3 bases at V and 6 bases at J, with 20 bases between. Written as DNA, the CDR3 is TGCGCCAGCAGCTCACAAGGGGGAGGGTGGAAGGATACGCAGTATTTT. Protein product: CASSSQGGGWKDTQYF. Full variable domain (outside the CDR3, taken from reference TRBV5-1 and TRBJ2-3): KAGVTQTPRYLIKTRGQQVTLSCSPISGHRSVSWYQQTPGQGLQFLFEYFSETQRNKGNFPGRFSGRQFSNSRSEMNVSTLELGDSALYLCASSSQGGGWKDTQYFGPGTRLTVL.